A single sample gave rise to the 19 T cell receptor beta chains below, sequenced in a study of T cell responses to AZD1222 COVID-19 vaccine (dated by TCRdb to the early 2020s). The library was obtained by the immunoSEQ multiplex PCR assay. The clones in this table, taken by TCRdb from immuneACCESS, are in-frame only. Not every clone is retained; where verified, under half of the shortfall comes from an unresolved V gene, and the cause of the rest is unknown. The table for this sample lists more than 110,000 clones; roughly 92% of them were counted only once. The ten largest account for roughly 3.7% of the sample. The time point tag for this specimen amounts to: baseline before first vaccination. Sequenced here: peripheral blood, sampled on day 0 of AZD1222 vaccination. Source of these receptors: an adult in good health.

The chain links TRBV5-6 to TRBJ2-5, with D possibly TRBD2 on 6 matching bases. Trimming removed 4 bases at V and 3 bases at J, with 10 bases between. This CDR3 has 13 amino acids. CDR1 is SGHDT and CDR2 is YYEEEE in the germline V gene. The CDR3 protein is CASSPGLEETQYF. The CDR3 DNA reads TGTGCCAGCAGCCCGGGACTGGAAGAGACCCAGTACTTC. Full variable domain (rest looked up from reference TRBV5-6 and TRBJ2-5): DAGVTQSPTHLIKTRGQQVTLRCSPKSGHDTVSWYQQALGQGPQFIFQYYEEEERQRGNFPDRFSGHQFPNYSSELNVNALLLGDSALYLCASSPGLEETQYFGPGTRLLVL.

V and J are TRBV13 and TRBJ2-1; 9 bases are a match to TRBD1. The junction had 8 bases not matched to a gene; V was cut back by 5 bases and J by 3 bases. The V gene's germline CDR1 is PRHDT and CDR2 FYEKMQ (reference sequence). This CDR3 spans 16 amino acids. This CDR3 reads CASSHSGTGFYNEQFF. The CDR3 coding sequence is TGTGCCAGCAGCCACTCCGGGACAGGGTTCTACAATGAGCAGTTCTTC.

This clone occurred a few times. The gene calls are TRBV11-1 and TRBJ2-4, with 13 bases that match TRBD2. Germline V CDR1 and CDR2: SGHAT, FQDESV (reference sequence). This CDR3 has 15 amino acids. V lost 5 bases and J lost 9; bases outside the gene matches: 7. The CDR3 protein is CASSQRTSGRLIQYF. CDR3 bases: TGTGCCAGCAGCCAAAGGACTAGCGGGAGACTCATTCAGTACTTC.

The chain employs TRBV20-1 and TRBJ2-3; D is ambiguous. V lost 6 bases to trimming and J lost 6 bases, with 7 bases between them. This CDR3 has 10 residues. CDR1 and CDR2 from the germline V gene are DFQATT and SNEGSKA (reference sequence). This CDR3 reads CSARFDTQYF. The CDR3 DNA is TGCAGTGCCAGGTTCGATACGCAGTATTTT.

The CDR3 sequence: CASSPPRETLAKNIQYF. The CDR3 DNA follows: TGTGCCAGCAGCCCGCCCCGGGAGACCCTAGCCAAAAACATTCAGTACTTC. The chain combines TRBV7-2 with TRBJ2-4; a possible D gene is TRBD2 (6 bases). This CDR3 spans 17 amino acids. V was cut by 5 bases and J by 0 bases, with 17 bases left in between. The germline V gene encodes CDR1 SGHTA and CDR2 FQGNSA.

The chain recombines TRBV5-4 with TRBJ2-7, with D unclear. From germline, CDR1 is SGHNT and CDR2 YYREEE (reference sequence). Trimming cost V 0 bases and J 6 bases, with 7 bases left between them. The CDR3 has 12 amino acids. CDR3 residues: CASSLDGPEQYF. CDR3 DNA sequence: TGTGCCAGCAGCTTGGACGGGCCCGAGCAGTACTTC.

Of note for this clone: At one end, the junction sequence differs from germline, possibly due to a read error. V gene TRBV19 combines with J gene TRBJ1-1, with D perhaps TRBD1 (6 bases). Germline assignment: CDR1 LNHDA and CDR2 SQIVND (reference sequence). CDR3 size: 14 residues. CDR3 DNA: TGTGCCAGTAGGACAGACAGGTCGAACGCTGAAGCTTTCTTT. Protein product: CASRTDRSNAEAFF. The full variable domain, its missing parts supplied by reference TRBV19 and TRBJ1-1, is DGGITQSPKYLFRKEGQNVTLSCEQNLNHDAMYWYRQDPGQGLRLIYYSQIVNDFQKGDIAEGYSVSREKKESFPLTVTSAQKNPTAFYLCASRTDRSNAEAFFGQGTRLTVV.

Regarding this clone: Other nucleotide sequences in the sample specify the same CDR3. The chain combines TRBV11-2 with TRBJ2-7, with D tentatively TRBD2 (6 bases). The germline V gene has CDR1 SGHAT and CDR2 FQNNGV. The V and J ends lost 10 bases and 3 bases respectively, with 13 bases between them. The CDR3 is made up of 12 amino acids. CDR3 region: CATEGSLYEQYF. The DNA of the CDR3 is TGTGCCACGGAGGGATCCCTCTACGAGCAGTACTTC. The whole variable domain, remainder taken from reference TRBV11-2 and TRBJ2-7, is EAGVAQSPRYKIIEKRQSVAFWCNPISGHATLYWYQQILGQGPKLLIQFQNNGVVDDSQLPKDRFSAERLKGVDSTLKIQPAKLEDSAVYLCATEGSLYEQYFGPGTRLTVT.

This chain links TRBV21-1 with TRBJ1-4. TRBV21-1 is termed a pseudogene. CDR3 length: 14 amino acids. The DNA for the CDR3 is TGTGCCAGCAGCAAAGCTACGGATAATGAAAAACTGTTTTTT. Translated: CASSKATDNEKLFF.

The chain joins TRBV19 to TRBJ2-3; 8 bases match TRBD1. From germline, CDR1 is LNHDA and CDR2 SQIVND (reference sequence). V was clipped by 2 bases and J by 0 bases; unmatched bases: 7. The CDR3 is 17 amino acids. In DNA, the CDR3 is TGTGCCAGTAGTATATCGGGGACAGGCCGAAGCACAGATACGCAGTATTTT. Translating it yields CASSISGTGRSTDTQYF.

The chain's CDR3 is CASSRDRILYEQYF. In DNA form, the CDR3 reads TGTGCCAGCTCTCGGGACAGGATCCTCTACGAGCAGTACTTC. The chain joins TRBV18 to TRBJ2-7; TRBD1 matches at 8 bases. Germline loops: CDR1 KGHSH, CDR2 LQKENI. The CDR3 loop spans 14 amino acids. J gave up 3 bases and V 6 bases, and 7 bases lay outside the gene matches.

The chain carries TRBV19 and TRBJ2-1; maybe TRBD1 (5 bases). The CDR3 extends over 17 amino acids. CDR1 and CDR2 (germline): LNHDA, SQIVND (reference sequence). V was trimmed by 2 bases and J by 0 bases, leaving 14 bases between them. The CDR3, as DNA: TGTGCCAGTAGTATATCAAGGGGCAGGAGCTCCTACAATGAGCAGTTCTTC. Translating it yields CASSISRGRSSYNEQFF.

The chain is built from TRBV29-1 and TRBJ1-1, with D perhaps TRBD1 (6 bases). The CDR3 sequence is 14 residues long. The V gene's germline CDR1 is SQVTM and CDR2 ANQGSEA. V was shortened by 7 bases and J by 2 bases, with 17 bases between the two germline ends. The CDR3, as DNA: TGCAGCGCTATGCGAGGGGGATATAACACTGAAGCTTTCTTT. Amino acids: CSAMRGGYNTEAFF.

This chain connects TRBV19 to TRBJ1-4; D is unresolved. In germline, CDR1 is LNHDA, CDR2 SQIVND (reference sequence). Deletions cut 8 bases from V and 4 bases from J, with 11 bases between. CDR3 length: 13 amino acids. This CDR3 reads CASSDTDNEKLFF. The CDR3 DNA follows: TGTGCCAGTTCCGACACCGATAATGAAAAACTGTTTTTT. Complete variable domain (other parts from reference TRBV19 and TRBJ1-4): DGGITQSPKYLFRKEGQNVTLSCEQNLNHDAMYWYRQDPGQGLRLIYYSQIVNDFQKGDIAEGYSVSREKKESFPLTVTSAQKNPTAFYLCASSDTDNEKLFFGSGTQLSVL.

The chain uses TRBV14 and TRBJ2-7, with 10 positions matching TRBD2. Per the germline V gene, CDR1 is SGHDN and CDR2 is FVKESK. The CDR3 runs 17 residues. V was pared by 0 bases and J by 1 base, with 6 bases of the junction left unmatched. Here the CDR3 reads CASSQDLAGAISYEQYF. The CDR3 nucleotides read TGTGCCAGCAGCCAAGATCTAGCGGGAGCGATTTCCTACGAGCAGTACTTC.

The J gene is TRBJ2-5, the V gene TRBV19; TRBD1 matches at 10 bases. Germline V CDR1 and CDR2: LNHDA, SQIVND (reference sequence). CDR3 length: 15 residues. Trimming cost V 3 bases and J 5 bases; bases outside gene matches: 6. CDR3 loop: CASSIGTGDRETQYF. The DNA of the CDR3 is TGTGCCAGTAGTATCGGGACAGGGGATCGGGAGACCCAGTACTTC.

V usage is TRBV7-8 and J usage is TRBJ1-6, with D unresolved. CDR1 is SGHVS, CDR2 FQNEAQ, per germline. The V end lost 0 bases, the J end lost 7 bases, and 13 bases lay between the germline ends. CDR3 length equals 16 residues. CDR3 region: CASSLAVYRKNSPLHF. The CDR3 nucleotides are TGTGCCAGCAGCTTAGCGGTATACAGAAAGAATTCACCCCTCCACTTT.

V gene TRBV7-7 combines with J gene TRBJ2-5, with D tentatively TRBD2 (6 bases). V lost 5 bases and J 0 bases, leaving 10 bases between the germline ends. Germline V gene sequence: CDR1 SSHAT, CDR2 FNYEAQ (reference sequence). This CDR3 has 14 residues. The CDR3 here is CASSATSYQETQYF. The CDR3 region has the DNA TGTGCCAGCAGCGCGACTAGTTACCAAGAGACCCAGTACTTC.

This chain links TRBV7-3 with TRBJ2-7; 13 nucleotides align to TRBD2. The J segment lost 2 bases and the V segment lost 5 bases, leaving 6 bases of the junction unmatched. Germline V gives CDR1 SGHTA, CDR2 FQGTGA. The CDR3 loop spans 16 amino acids. This chain's CDR3 is CASSIGTSGVPYEQYF. CDR3 in DNA: TGTGCCAGCAGCATAGGGACTAGCGGGGTTCCCTACGAGCAGTACTTC.